One and the same sample provided the 12 T cell receptor beta chains below, sequenced in a study of radiotherapy plus CTLA-4 blockade in lung cancer. Method: immunoSEQ multiplex PCR; TCRdb's copy keeps in-frame clones and lacks some. The sample contains about 88,000 clones, about two thirds of which appear only once. This specimen consisted of peripheral blood, obtained from a patient treated with radiotherapy plus ipilimumab. These receptors were taken from a human donor with non-small cell lung cancer that progressed on radiotherapy plus ipilimumab.

The chain links TRBV6-5 to TRBJ2-1; TRBD1 is a possible D gene (6 bases). Trimming pared 6 bases from V and 0 bases from J, leaving 12 bases between. Germline CDR1 and CDR2: MNHEY and SVGAGI. CDR3 size: 15 residues. The CDR3 DNA follows: TGTGCCAGCAGCTATGGACAGTCCTCCTACAATGAGCAGTTCTTC. Its translation is CASSYGQSSYNEQFF.

This chain joins TRBV14 and TRBJ2-3, with 10 bases identical to TRBD2. CDR1 and CDR2 from the germline V gene are SGHDN and FVKESK. J was trimmed by 6 bases and V by 5 bases; bases with no gene match: 11. The CDR3 is 16 amino acids. The CDR3 is CASSSLAGVRGDTQYF. The CDR3 nucleotides read TGTGCCAGCAGCTCCCTAGCGGGAGTACGTGGGGATACGCAGTATTTT.

Note on this clone: Other DNA sequences from this sample encode an identical CDR3 as well. The V call is TRBV2, the J call TRBJ1-1; D gene unclear. The ends were cut back, 6 bases at V and 3 bases at J, with 14 bases in the middle. Germline assignment: CDR1 SNHLY and CDR2 FYNNEI. The CDR3 runs to 14 residues. The CDR3: CASRGRVGDTEAFF. CDR3 DNA: TGTGCCAGCAGGGGCCGGGTGGGCGACACTGAAGCTTTCTTT.

This clone was found once. The CDR3 spells CASSDGRDGGSYEQYF. DNA for the CDR3: TGTGCCAGCAGTGACGGACGGGACGGGGGCTCCTACGAGCAGTACTTC. The V call is TRBV6-4, the J call TRBJ2-7, with a tentative D call TRBD2 (6 bases). This CDR3 contains 16 residues. Germline CDR1 and CDR2: MRHNA and SNTAGT. V lost 2 bases and J 0 bases, leaving 14 bases between the germline ends.

The chain recombines TRBV5-4 with TRBJ1-1; 7 bases fit TRBD1. The V segment lost 5 bases and the J segment 0 bases; nucleotides outside the gene matches: 7. CDR1 is SGHNT and CDR2 is YYREEE in the germline V gene (reference sequence). The CDR3 covers 15 residues. The CDR3 nucleotides read TGTGCCAGCAGGTCGGGACAGAAAATGAACACTGAAGCTTTCTTT. This sequence encodes CASRSGQKMNTEAFF. The full variable domain, in which reference TRBV5-4 and TRBJ1-1 provide the parts outside the CDR3, is ETGVTQSPTHLIKTRGQQVTLRCSSQSGHNTVSWYQQALGQGPQFIFQYYREEENGRGNFPPRFSGLQFPNYSSELNVNALELDDSALYLCASRSGQKMNTEAFFGQGTRLTVV.

Only a few counts were recorded for this clone. The V call is TRBV15, the J call TRBJ1-2; TRBD1 matches at 8 bases. Germline V gene data show CDR1 as LNHNV and CDR2 as YYDKDF (reference sequence). This CDR3 is built from 19 residues. V shed 0 bases, J shed 2 bases, and the junction held 14 bases outside the gene matches. As DNA, the CDR3 is TGTGCCACCAGCAGAGATTCCGGGACAGGCGCCTCCCTGAACTATGGCTACACCTTC. Its protein product is CATSRDSGTGASLNYGYTF.

This clone appeared a few times. This specimen includes other DNA sequences encoding the same CDR3. V and J are TRBV5-4 and TRBJ1-5; D unclear. The CDR3 is 14 residues long. Trimming stripped 2 bases from V and 1 base from J, with 7 bases between. Germline V gene data show CDR1 as SGHNT and CDR2 as YYREEE (reference sequence). CDR3 sequence reads: CASSLSGSNQPQHF. In nucleotides, the CDR3 is TGTGCCAGCAGCTTAAGCGGGAGCAATCAGCCCCAGCATTTT.

This sequence joins TRBV10-1 and TRBJ2-2; tentative D call: TRBD2 (6 bases). Germline values: CDR1 WNHNN, CDR2 SYGVQD (reference sequence). Trimming removed 3 bases from V and 6 bases from J, with 8 bases in between. The CDR3 totals 13 residues. Written as DNA, the CDR3 is TGCGCCAGCAGTGACGGGGGACCCGGGGAGCTGTTTTTT. It encodes CASSDGGPGELFF.

The V call is TRBV7-6, the J call TRBJ2-3; tentatively, D is TRBD2 (5 bases). Trimming took off 2 bases at V and 5 bases at J, with 8 bases between the two ends. CDR1 is SGHVS and CDR2 is FNYEAQ in the germline V gene. This CDR3 is built from 13 residues. CDR3 region: CASSLNSEDTQYF. CDR3 nucleotides: TGTGCCAGCAGCTTAAATAGCGAAGATACGCAGTATTTT.

The V and J genes are TRBV5-1 and TRBJ1-2, with a weak D call TRBD1 (6 bases). The CDR3 contains 15 residues. The germline CDR1 and CDR2 sequences are SGHRS and YFSETQ. V was pared by 4 bases and J by 0 bases, with 13 bases between. DNA of the CDR3: TGCGCCAGCAGCCGAACCGGGACATCTAACTATGGCTACACCTTC. It yields the protein CASSRTGTSNYGYTF.

This sequence joins TRBV28 and TRBJ2-3; 9 positions agree with TRBD1. The germline V gene encodes CDR1 MDHEN and CDR2 SYDVKM. V dropped 1 base and J dropped 4; count of bases not matched to a gene: 6. The CDR3 consists of 16 residues. CDR3 nucleotide sequence: TGTGCCAGCAGTTTATCTCCAGGGACAGGGCCAGATACGCAGTATTTT. Amino acids: CASSLSPGTGPDTQYF.

The chain combines TRBV11-2 with TRBJ2-7; no firm D call. V lost 0 bases and J lost 3, with 12 bases in between. The CDR3 is 15 amino acids. Germline CDR1 and CDR2: SGHAT and FQNNGV. CDR3 residues: CASSLDLTGYYEQYF. As DNA, the CDR3 is TGTGCCAGCAGCTTAGATCTCACCGGCTACTACGAGCAGTACTTC.